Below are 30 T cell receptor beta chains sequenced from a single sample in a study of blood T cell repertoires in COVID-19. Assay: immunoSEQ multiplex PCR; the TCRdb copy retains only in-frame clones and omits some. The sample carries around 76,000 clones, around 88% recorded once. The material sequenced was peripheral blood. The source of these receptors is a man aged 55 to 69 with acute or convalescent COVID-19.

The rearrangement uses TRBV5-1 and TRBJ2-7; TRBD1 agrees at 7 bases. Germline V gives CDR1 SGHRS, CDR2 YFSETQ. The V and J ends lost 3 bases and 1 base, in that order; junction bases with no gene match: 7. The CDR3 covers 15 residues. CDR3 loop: CASSWSGQSSYEQYF. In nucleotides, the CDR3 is TGCGCCAGCAGCTGGTCGGGACAGTCATCCTACGAGCAGTACTTC.

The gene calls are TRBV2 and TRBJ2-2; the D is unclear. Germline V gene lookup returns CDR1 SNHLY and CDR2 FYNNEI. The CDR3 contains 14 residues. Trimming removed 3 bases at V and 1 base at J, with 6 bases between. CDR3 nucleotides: TGTGCCAGCAGTGAGCGGAGGAACACCGGGGAGCTGTTTTTT. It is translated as CASSERRNTGELFF.

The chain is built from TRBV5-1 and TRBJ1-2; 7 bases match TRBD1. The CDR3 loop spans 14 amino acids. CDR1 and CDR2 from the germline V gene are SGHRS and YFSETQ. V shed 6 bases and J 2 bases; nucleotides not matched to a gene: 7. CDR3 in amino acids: CASTRGAGNYGYTF. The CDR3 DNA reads TGCGCCAGCACCAGGGGGGCGGGGAACTATGGCTACACCTTC.

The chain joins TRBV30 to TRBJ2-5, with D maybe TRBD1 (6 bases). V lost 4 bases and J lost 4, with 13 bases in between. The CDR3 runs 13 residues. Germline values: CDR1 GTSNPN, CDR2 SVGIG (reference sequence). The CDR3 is CAWKAGRGETQYF. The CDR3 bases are TGTGCCTGGAAAGCTGGCAGGGGAGAGACCCAGTACTTC.

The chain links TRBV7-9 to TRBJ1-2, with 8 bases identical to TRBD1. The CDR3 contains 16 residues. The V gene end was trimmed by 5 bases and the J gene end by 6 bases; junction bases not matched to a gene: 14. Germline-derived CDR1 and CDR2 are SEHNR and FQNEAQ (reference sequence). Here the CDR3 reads CASSPDTDRARDGYTF. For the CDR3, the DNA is TGTGCCAGCAGCCCAGACACGGACAGGGCGAGGGATGGCTACACCTTC.

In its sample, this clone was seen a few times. The CDR3 DNA is TGTGCCAGCAGTTTCAGGGAGGGCGCTGAAGCTTTCTTT. This translates into CASSFREGAEAFF. This chain connects TRBV27 to TRBJ1-1, with D possibly matching TRBD1 (5 bases). The CDR3 has 13 amino acids. CDR1 is MNHEY and CDR2 is SMNVEV in the germline V gene (reference sequence). The V gene lost 3 bases and the J gene lost 6 bases, with 11 bases spanning the gap.

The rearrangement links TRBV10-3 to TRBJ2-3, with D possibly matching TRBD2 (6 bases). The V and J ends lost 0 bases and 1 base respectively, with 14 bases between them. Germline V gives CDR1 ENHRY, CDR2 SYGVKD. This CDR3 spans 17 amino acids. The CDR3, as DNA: TGTGCCATCAGTGAGTCGATAGGAGGCGGGGGCACAGATACGCAGTATTTT. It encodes CAISESIGGGGTDTQYF.

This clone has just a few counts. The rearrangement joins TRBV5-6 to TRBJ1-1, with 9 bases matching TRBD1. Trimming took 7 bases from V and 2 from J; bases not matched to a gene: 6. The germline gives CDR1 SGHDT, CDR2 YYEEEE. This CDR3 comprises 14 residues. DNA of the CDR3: TGTGCCAGCCTACAGGGGGCCCGCAACACTGAAGCTTTCTTT. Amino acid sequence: CASLQGARNTEAFF.

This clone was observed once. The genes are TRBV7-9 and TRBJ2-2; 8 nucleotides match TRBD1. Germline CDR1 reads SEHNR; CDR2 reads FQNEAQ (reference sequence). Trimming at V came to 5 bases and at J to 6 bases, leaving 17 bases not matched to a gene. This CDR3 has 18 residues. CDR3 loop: CASSPSRGQGMAAGELFF. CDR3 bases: TGTGCCAGCAGCCCATCGCGAGGACAGGGAATGGCAGCCGGGGAGCTGTTTTTT.

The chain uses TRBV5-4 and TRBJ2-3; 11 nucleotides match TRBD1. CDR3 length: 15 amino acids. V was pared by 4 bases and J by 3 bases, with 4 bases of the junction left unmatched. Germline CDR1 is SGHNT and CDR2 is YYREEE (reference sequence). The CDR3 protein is CASSQDRGQTDTQYF. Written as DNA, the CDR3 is TGTGCCAGCAGCCAGGACAGGGGGCAGACAGATACGCAGTATTTT.

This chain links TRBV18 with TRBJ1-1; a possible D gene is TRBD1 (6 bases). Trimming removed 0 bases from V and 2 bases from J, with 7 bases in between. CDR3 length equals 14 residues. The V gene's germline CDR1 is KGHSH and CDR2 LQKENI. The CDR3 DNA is TGTGCCAGCTCACCACCGGGACATAACACTGAAGCTTTCTTT. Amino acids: CASSPPGHNTEAFF.

The CDR3 coding sequence is TGTGCCACCAGTGATTTCGGGAGTGAGCAGTTCTTC. Amino acid sequence: CATSDFGSEQFF. This chain joins TRBV24-1 and TRBJ2-1; D may be TRBD2 (6 bases). The germline V and J ends were trimmed by 1 base and 9 bases, with 6 bases remaining between them. Germline loops: CDR1 KGHDR, CDR2 SFDVKD. CDR3 length equals 12 residues.

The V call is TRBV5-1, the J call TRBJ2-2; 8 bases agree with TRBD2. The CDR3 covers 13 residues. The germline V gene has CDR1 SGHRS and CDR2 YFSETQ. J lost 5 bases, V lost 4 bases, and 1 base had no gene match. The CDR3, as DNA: TGCGCCAGCAGCCCGGGAGGGACCGGGGAGCTGTTTTTT. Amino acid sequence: CASSPGGTGELFF.

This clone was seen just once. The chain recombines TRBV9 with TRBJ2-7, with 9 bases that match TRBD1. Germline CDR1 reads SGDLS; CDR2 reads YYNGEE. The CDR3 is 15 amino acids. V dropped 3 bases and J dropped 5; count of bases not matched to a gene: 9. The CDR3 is CASSATGGALNEQYF. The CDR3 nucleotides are TGTGCCAGCAGCGCTACAGGGGGCGCCTTGAACGAGCAGTACTTC.

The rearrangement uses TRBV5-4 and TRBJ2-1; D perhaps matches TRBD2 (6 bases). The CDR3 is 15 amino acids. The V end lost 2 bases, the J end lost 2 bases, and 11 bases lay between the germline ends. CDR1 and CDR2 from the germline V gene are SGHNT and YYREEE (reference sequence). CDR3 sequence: CASSFVGGPYNEQFF. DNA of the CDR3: TGTGCCAGCAGCTTCGTGGGGGGTCCCTACAATGAGCAGTTCTTC.

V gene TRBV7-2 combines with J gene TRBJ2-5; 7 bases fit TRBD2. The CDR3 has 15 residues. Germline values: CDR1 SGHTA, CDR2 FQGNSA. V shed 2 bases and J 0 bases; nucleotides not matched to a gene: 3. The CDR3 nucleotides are TGTGCCAGCAGCTTAAGGGAGGGGTACCAAGAGACCCAGTACTTC. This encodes CASSLREGYQETQYF.

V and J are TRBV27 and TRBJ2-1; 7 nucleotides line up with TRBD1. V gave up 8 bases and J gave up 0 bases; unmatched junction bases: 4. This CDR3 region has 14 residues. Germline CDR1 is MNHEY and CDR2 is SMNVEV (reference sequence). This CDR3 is CASGGQSSYNEQFF. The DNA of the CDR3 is TGTGCCAGCGGGGGACAGAGCTCCTACAATGAGCAGTTCTTC.

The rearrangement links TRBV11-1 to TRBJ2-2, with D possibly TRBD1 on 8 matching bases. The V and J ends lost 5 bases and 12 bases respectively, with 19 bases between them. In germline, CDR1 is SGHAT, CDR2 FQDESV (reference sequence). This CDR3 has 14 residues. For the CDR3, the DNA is TGTGCCAGCAGCCTCAGGACAGGGAGGGAGAAGCTGTTTTTT. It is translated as CASSLRTGREKLFF. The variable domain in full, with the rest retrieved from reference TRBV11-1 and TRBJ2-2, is EAEVAQSPRYKITEKSQAVAFWCDPISGHATLYWYRQILGQGPELLVQFQDESVVDDSQLPKDRFSAERLKGVDSTLKIQPAELGDSAMYLCASSLRTGREKLFFGEGSRLTVL.

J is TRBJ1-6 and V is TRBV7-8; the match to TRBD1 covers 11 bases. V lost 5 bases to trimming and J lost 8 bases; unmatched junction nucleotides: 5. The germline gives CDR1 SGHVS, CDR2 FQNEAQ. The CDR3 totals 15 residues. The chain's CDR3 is CASSRRTGGDSPLHF. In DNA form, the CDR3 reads TGTGCCAGCAGCCGCCGGACAGGGGGCGATTCACCCCTCCACTTT.

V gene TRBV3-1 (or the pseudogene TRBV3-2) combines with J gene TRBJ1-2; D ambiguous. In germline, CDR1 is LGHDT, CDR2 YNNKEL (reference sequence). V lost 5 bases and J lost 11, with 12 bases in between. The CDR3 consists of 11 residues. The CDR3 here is CASSNLAVYTF. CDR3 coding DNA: TGTGCCAGCAGCAACCTAGCTGTGTACACCTTC.

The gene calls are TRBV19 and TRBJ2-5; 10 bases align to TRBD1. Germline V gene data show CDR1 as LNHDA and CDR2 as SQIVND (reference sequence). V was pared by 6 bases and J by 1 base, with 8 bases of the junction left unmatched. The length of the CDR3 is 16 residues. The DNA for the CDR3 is TGTGCCAGTAGCCGCGGGACAGGGGCCCTCCAAGAGACCCAGTACTTC. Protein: CASSRGTGALQETQYF.

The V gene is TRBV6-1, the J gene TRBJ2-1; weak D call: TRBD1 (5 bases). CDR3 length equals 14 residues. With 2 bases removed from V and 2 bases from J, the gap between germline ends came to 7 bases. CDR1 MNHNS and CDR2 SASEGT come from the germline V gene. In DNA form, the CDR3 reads TGTGCCAGCAGTGAATGGGGCACCTACAATGAGCAGTTCTTC. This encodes CASSEWGTYNEQFF.

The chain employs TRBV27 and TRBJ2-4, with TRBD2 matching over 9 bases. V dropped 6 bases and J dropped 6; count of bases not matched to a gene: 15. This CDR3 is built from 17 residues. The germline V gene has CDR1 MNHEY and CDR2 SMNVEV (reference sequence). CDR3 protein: CASRASGNRAIGNIQYF. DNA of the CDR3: TGTGCCAGCAGGGCTAGCGGGAATAGGGCAATCGGAAACATTCAGTACTTC.

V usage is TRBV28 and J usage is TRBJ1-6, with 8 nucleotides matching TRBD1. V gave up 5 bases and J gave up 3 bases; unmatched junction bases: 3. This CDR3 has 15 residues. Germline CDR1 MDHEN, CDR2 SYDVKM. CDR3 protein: CASSKTGVYNSPLHF. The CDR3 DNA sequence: TGTGCCAGCAGTAAGACAGGGGTCTATAATTCACCCCTCCACTTT.

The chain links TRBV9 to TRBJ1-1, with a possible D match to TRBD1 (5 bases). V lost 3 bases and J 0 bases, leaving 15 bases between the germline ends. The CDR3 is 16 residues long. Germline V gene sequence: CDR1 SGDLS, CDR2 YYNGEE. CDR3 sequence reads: CASSGGTTFMNTEAFF. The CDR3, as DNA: TGTGCCAGCAGCGGGGGGACTACCTTTATGAACACTGAAGCTTTCTTT.

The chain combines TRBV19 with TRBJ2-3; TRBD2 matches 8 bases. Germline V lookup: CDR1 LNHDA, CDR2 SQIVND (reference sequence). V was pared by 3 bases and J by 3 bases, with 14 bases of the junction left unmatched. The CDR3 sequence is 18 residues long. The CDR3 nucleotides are TGTGCCAGTAGTATTCGGGCTACCGGGGGGGCCAAGACAGATACGCAGTATTTT. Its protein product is CASSIRATGGAKTDTQYF.

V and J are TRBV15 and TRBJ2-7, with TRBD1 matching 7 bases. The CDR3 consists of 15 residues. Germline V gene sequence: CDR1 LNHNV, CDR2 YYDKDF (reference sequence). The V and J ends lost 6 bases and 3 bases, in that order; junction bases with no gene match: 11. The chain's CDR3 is CATSKPGQTYYEQYF. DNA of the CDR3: TGTGCCACCAGTAAACCGGGACAGACCTACTACGAGCAGTACTTC.

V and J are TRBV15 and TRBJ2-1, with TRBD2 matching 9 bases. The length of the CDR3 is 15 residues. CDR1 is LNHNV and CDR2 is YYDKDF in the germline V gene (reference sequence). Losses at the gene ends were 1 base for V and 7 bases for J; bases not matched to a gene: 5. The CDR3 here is CATSRGTSVENEQFF. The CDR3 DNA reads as TGTGCCACCAGCAGAGGGACTAGCGTAGAGAATGAGCAGTTCTTC.

The CDR3 sequence: CASSLRDRDNEKLFF. The CDR3 region has the DNA TGTGCCAGCAGCCTCCGGGACAGGGATAATGAAAAACTGTTTTTT. The V and J genes are TRBV3-1 (or the pseudogene TRBV3-2) and TRBJ1-4; TRBD1 matches 9 bases. V lost 4 bases and J lost 4; bases outside the gene matches: 4. The CDR3 is 15 residues long. The germline gives CDR1 LGHDT, CDR2 YNNKEL (reference sequence).

The CDR3 nucleotides read TGTGCCAGCAGCTTAACAGTGAACACTGAAGCTTTCTTT. It translates to CASSLTVNTEAFF. This chain joins TRBV7-9 and TRBJ1-1; D is uncertain. The CDR3 is made up of 13 amino acids. Germline CDR1 reads SEHNR; CDR2 reads FQNEAQ (reference sequence). Between the trimmed V and J ends, which lost 2 bases and 0 bases, there was a span of 4 bases. Full variable domain (remainder filled in from reference TRBV7-9 and TRBJ1-1): DTGVSQNPRHKITKRGQNVTFRCDPISEHNRLYWYRQTLGQGPEFLTYFQNEAQLEKSRLLSDRFSAERPKGSFSTLEIQRTEQGDSAMYLCASSLTVNTEAFFGQGTRLTVV.